The entry below gives a single T cell receptor (beta chain) sequence along with its context. Profiled with immunoSEQ multiplex PCR; TCRdb holds only in-frame clones, not every one. The sample lists 70,000 to 75,000 clones; about 85% were seen once. The record originates from a study of OX40 agonist ivuxolimab in advanced cancers. Study overall: At just under 85% male, the cohort had a mean age of roughly 60 years, ranging from 23 to 79.

Germline assignment: CDR1 MNHEY and CDR2 SVGAGI. The CDR3 loop spans 14 amino acids. The V gene lost 6 bases and the J gene lost 10 bases, with 20 bases spanning the gap. This chain joins TRBV6-5 and TRBJ2-3, with D possibly being TRBD2 (5 bases). Here the sequenced sample was CD4+ or CD8+ T cells sorted from blood, taken in a trial of the OX40 agonist ivuxolimab. The TCR comes from an adult with an advanced solid tumor such as melanoma, head and neck, liver or kidney cancer. CDR3 sequence reads: CASRRPGGRFPQYF. The DNA for the CDR3 is TGTGCCAGCAGGAGACCCGGAGGTCGGTTTCCGCAGTATTTT.